These 3 T cell receptor beta chains were all obtained from the same sample, sequenced in a study of blood T cell repertoires in COVID-19. Data came from immunoSEQ multiplex PCR; TCRdb stores just in-frame clones and leaves some out. Among approximately 130,000 clones listed, more than 75% were seen once. The sequencing sample was made of peripheral blood. The receptors were gathered from a man aged 60 to 69 with acute or convalescent COVID-19.

The V and J genes are TRBV27 and TRBJ2-7, with TRBD1 as a possible D gene (6 bases). Per the germline V gene, CDR1 is MNHEY and CDR2 is SMNVEV (reference sequence). V was pared by 0 bases and J by 3 bases, with 9 bases between. The CDR3 has 14 amino acids. CDR3 residues: CASSLSGTIYEQYF. The CDR3 DNA is TGTGCCAGCAGTTTATCGGGGACAATCTACGAGCAGTACTTC.

The J gene is TRBJ2-2, the V gene TRBV10-3, with D tentatively TRBD2 (6 bases). V lost 6 bases to trimming and J lost 6 bases, with 14 bases between them. This CDR3 contains 14 residues. Germline assignment: CDR1 ENHRY and CDR2 SYGVKD. The CDR3 region has the DNA TGTGCCATCAGCCCCCGGGGGATCCCCGGGGAGCTGTTTTTT. Translated, it gives CAISPRGIPGELFF.

CDR3 sequence (DNA): TGCGCCAGCAGCCAAGAGGGCGGGAATAGCAATCAGCCCCAGCATTTT. Amino acid sequence: CASSQEGGNSNQPQHF. The chain recombines TRBV4-1 with TRBJ1-5; D not certain. Trimming removed 0 bases from V and 0 bases from J, with 9 bases in between. CDR3 length: 16 amino acids. Germline V gene data show CDR1 as MGHRA and CDR2 as YSYEKL.